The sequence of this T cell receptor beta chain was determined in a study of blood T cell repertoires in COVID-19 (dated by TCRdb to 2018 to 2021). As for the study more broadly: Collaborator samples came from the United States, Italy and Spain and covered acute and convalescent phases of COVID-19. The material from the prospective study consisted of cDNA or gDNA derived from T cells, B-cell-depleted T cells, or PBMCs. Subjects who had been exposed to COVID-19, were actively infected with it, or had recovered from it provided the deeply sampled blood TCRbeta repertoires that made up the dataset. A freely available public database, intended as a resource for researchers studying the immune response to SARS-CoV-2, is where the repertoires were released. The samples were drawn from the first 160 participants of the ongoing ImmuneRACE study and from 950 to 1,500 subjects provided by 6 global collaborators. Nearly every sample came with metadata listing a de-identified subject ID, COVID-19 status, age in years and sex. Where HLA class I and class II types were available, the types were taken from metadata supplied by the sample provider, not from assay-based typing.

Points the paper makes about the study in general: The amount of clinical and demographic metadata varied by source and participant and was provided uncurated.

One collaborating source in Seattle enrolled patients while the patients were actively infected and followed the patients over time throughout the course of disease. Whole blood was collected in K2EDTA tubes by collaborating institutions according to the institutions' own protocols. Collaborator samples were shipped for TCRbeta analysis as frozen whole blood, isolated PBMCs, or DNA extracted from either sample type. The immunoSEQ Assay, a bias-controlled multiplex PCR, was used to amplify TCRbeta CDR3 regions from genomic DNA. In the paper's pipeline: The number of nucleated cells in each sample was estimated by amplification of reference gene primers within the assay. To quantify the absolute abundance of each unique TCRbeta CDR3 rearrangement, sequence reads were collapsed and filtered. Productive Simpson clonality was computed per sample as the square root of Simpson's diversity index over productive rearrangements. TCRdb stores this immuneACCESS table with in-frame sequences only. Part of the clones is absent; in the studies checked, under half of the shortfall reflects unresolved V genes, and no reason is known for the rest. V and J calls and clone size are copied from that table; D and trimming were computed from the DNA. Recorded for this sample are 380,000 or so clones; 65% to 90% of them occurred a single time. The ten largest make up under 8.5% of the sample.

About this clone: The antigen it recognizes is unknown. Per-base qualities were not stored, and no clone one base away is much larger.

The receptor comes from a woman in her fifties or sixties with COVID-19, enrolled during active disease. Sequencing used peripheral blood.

For the CDR3, the sequence is CASSEARIGSPEGTEAFF. The nucleotide sequence is TGTGCCAGCAGTGAAGCGAGAATCGGGTCCCCCGAAGGCACTGAAGCTTTCTTT. Recombination linked TRBV6-1 to TRBJ1-1; the D gene is not confidently resolved. The germline V gene supplies CDR1 MNHNS and CDR2 SASEGT. The CDR3, cysteine through phenylalanine, is 18 amino acids long. CDR3 DNA only is kept here, 54 bases in frame from base 1. V loses 0 bases, J loses 4 bases, and the germline ends lie 21 bases apart.